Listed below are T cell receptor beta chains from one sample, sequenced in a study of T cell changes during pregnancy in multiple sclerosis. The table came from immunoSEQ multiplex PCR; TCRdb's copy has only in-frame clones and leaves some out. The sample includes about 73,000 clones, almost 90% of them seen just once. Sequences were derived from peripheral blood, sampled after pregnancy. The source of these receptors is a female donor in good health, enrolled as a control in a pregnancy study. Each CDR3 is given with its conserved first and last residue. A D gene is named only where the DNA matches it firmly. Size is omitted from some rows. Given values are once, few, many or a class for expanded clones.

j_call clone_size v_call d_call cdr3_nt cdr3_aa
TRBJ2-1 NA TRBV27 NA TGTGCCAGCAGTTATTATTTATCCTCAGGGGCCGACAATGAGCAGTTCTTC CASSYYLSSGADNEQFF
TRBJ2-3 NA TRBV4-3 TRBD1 TGCGCCAGCAGCCAAGCCACCGCAGGGGGCGCAGATACGCAGTATTTT CASSQATAGGADTQYF
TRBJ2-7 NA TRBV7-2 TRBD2 TGTGCCAGCCGGCTAGCGGGGAGCTCCTACGAGCAGTACTTC CASRLAGSSYEQYF
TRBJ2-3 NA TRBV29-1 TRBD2 TGCAGCGCCACCCAGGGACTAGGGCGAATATGGGATACGCAGTATTTT CSATQGLGRIWDTQYF
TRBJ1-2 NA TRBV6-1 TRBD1 TGTGCCAGCAGTGATAGGGGGCACGGCTACACCTTC CASSDRGHGYTF
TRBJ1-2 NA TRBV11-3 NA TGTGCCAGCGGCGGACAAGGCCTTTATGGCTACACCTTC CASGGQGLYGYTF
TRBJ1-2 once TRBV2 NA TGTGCCAGCAGTGAAAGTCGTCATCCGGCTAACTATGGCTACACCTTC CASSESRHPANYGYTF
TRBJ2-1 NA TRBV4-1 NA TGCGCCAGCAGCCAAGATGTAGGGTCGTGGGCAGGGGCATACAATGAGCAGTTCTTC CASSQDVGSWAGAYNEQFF
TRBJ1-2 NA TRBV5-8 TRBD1 TGTGCCAGCAGCGCGGACAGGGGGCGTAACTATGGCTACACCTTC CASSADRGRNYGYTF
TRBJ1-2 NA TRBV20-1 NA TGCAGTGCCGCGGGCCGGGCCACCGCCTTC CSAAGRATAF
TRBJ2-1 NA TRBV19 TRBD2 TGTGCCAGTAGCCGCTGGGGGGCGGGAGGTTCCTACAATGAGCAGTTCTTC CASSRWGAGGSYNEQFF
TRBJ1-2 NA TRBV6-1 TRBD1 TGTGCCAGCAGTGCCGGGACAGGGAGTTATGGCTACACCTTC CASSAGTGSYGYTF
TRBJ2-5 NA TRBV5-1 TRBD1 TGCGCCAGCAGCGTGGGACAGGGGGCGCTTGAGACCCAGTACTTC CASSVGQGALETQYF
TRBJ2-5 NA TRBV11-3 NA TGTGCCAGCAGCTTAACAGGAGCGTTCCAAGAGACCCAGTACTTC CASSLTGAFQETQYF
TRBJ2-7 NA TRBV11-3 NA TGTGCCAGCAGCTACGAAGGGATAGGGAGCTCCTACGAGCAGTACTTC CASSYEGIGSSYEQYF
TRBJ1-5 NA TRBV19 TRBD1 TGTGCCAGTAGCCCGGGACAGACCAATCAGCCCCAGCATTTT CASSPGQTNQPQHF
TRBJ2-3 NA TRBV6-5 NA TGTGCCAGTCGGGGGGCCGCAGATACGCAGTATTTT CASRGAADTQYF
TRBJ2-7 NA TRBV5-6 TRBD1 TGTGCCAGCAGCTTCGGGACAGGGGGCTACGAGCAGTACTTC CASSFGTGGYEQYF
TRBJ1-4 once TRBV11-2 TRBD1 TGTGCCAGCAGCCTAAACAGGGGAGCTAATGAAAAACTGTTTTTT CASSLNRGANEKLFF
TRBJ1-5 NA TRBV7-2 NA TGTGCCAGCAGCTTAGGGCCCGGCGGGAATCAGCCCCAGCATTTT CASSLGPGGNQPQHF
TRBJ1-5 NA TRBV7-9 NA TGTGCCAGCATCCTCGTTTCGGAGCCCCAGCATTTT CASILVSEPQHF
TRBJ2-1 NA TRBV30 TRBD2 TGTGCCTGGAGCAGGCCCGGGACTAGCGGGAGAGGACTCGGCTACAATGAGCAGTTCTTC CAWSRPGTSGRGLGYNEQFF
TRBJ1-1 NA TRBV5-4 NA TGTGCCAGCAGCGCAACGGGAAACCCCGAAGCTTTCTTT CASSATGNPEAFF
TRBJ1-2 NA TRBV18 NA TGTGCCAGCTCACCGTGGAGGGAGGGCGGCTACACCTTC CASSPWREGGYTF
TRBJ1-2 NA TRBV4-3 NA TGCGCCAGCAGCCAAGAGCAGGGATCCGGCTACACCTTC CASSQEQGSGYTF
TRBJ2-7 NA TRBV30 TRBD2 TGTGCCTGGAGTAAAGGGCTAGCGGGTCCCTACGAGCAGTACTTC CAWSKGLAGPYEQYF
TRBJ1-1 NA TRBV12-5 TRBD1 TGTGCTAGTGGCCAGGGGGCGCATACTGAAGCTTTCTTT CASGQGAHTEAFF
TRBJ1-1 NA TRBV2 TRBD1 TGTGCCAGCAGTAGGGACAGGGGGCTTTGGGCTTTCTTT CASSRDRGLWAFF
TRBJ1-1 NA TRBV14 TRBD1 TGTGCCAGCAGCCGACAGGGACACGTTGTCATGAACACTGAAGCTTTCTTT CASSRQGHVVMNTEAFF
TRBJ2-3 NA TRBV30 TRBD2 TGTGCCTGGATGTCGGTGGGGGGGGGTTTTAGCGGGGGACTCGATACGCAGTATTTT CAWMSVGGGFSGGLDTQYF
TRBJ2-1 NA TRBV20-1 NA TGCAGTGCTAGATTTCGCAATGAGCAGTTCTTC CSARFRNEQFF
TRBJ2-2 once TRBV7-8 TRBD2 TGTGCCAGCAGCTTCACTAGCGGCACGAACACCGGGGAGCTGTTTTTT CASSFTSGTNTGELFF
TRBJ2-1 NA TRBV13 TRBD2 TGTGCCAGCAGCTCTCGTATCCTAGCGGGGGGGCACAATGAGCAGTTCTTC CASSSRILAGGHNEQFF
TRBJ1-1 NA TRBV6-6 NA TGTGCCAGCAGTCCTGACAGCAACACTGAAGCTTTCTTT CASSPDSNTEAFF
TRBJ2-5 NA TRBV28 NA TGTGCCAGCAGCGATTTTCTGGCCAGAGAGACCCAGTACTTC CASSDFLARETQYF
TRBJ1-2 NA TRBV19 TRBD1 TGTGCCAGTAGCCTCCCAGGGGGAGTTTTTGGCTACACCTTC CASSLPGGVFGYTF
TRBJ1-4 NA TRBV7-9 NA TGTGCCAGCAGCTTAGGGCAGGGGATTGAAAAACTGTTTTTT CASSLGQGIEKLFF
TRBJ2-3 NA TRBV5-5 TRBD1 TGTGCCAGCAGCTCCCGACAGGGATCGGATACGCAGTATTTT CASSSRQGSDTQYF
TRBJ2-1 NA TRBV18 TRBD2 TGTGCCAGCTCCCCAACGTGGAGTAGCGGGGGGAACAATGAGCAGTTCTTC CASSPTWSSGGNNEQFF
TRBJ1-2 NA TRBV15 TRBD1 TGTGCCACCAGCAGAGAGGGGACAGGGTACGACTATGGCTACACCTTC CATSREGTGYDYGYTF
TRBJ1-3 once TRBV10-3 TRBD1 TGTGCCATCAGCCGACAGGGGGAGGGAAACACCATATATTTT CAISRQGEGNTIYF
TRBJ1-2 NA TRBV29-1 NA TGCAGCGTTTCCGAGGGCAACTATGGCTACACCTTC CSVSEGNYGYTF
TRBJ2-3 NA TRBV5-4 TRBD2 TGTGCCAGCAGCATTAGTGCGGGGGGCGTATTCACAGATACGCAGTATTTT CASSISAGGVFTDTQYF
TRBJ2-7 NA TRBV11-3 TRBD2 TGTGCCAGCAGCCCGACGGGACTAGCGGGGTCCTCCTACGAGCAGTACTTC CASSPTGLAGSSYEQYF